Presented here are 25 T cell receptor beta chains from one specimen sequenced in a study of cytomegalovirus exposure and HLA in healthy donors. Vbeta (60) and Jbeta (13) primers were used in the PCR. The data were produced by immunoSEQ multiplex PCR, yet TCRdb's version contains in-frame clones alone and is incomplete. The sample carries 160,000 or so clones, roughly 85% recorded once. The source material was PBMCs. These receptors all come from a man in his forties in good health and CMV-seropositive.

The chain employs TRBV5-1 and TRBJ2-1, with a tentative D call TRBD1 (6 bases). This CDR3 is 16 amino acids long. Germline V gene lookup returns CDR1 SGHRS and CDR2 YFSETQ. Trimming took off 4 bases at V and 8 bases at J, with 22 bases between the two ends. CDR3 region: CASSGPGTLTDYEQFF. Written as DNA, the CDR3 is TGCGCCAGCAGCGGACCCGGGACACTGACTGATTATGAGCAGTTCTTC. Looking up the rest from reference TRBV5-1 and TRBJ2-1 gives the full variable domain: KAGVTQTPRYLIKTRGQQVTLSCSPISGHRSVSWYQQTPGQGLQFLFEYFSETQRNKGNFPGRFSGRQFSNSRSEMNVSTLELGDSALYLCASSGPGTLTDYEQFFGPGTRLTVL.

This sequence joins TRBV25-1 and TRBJ1-5; tentative D call: TRBD1 (6 bases). Trimming left V 3 bases short and J 5 bases short, with 14 bases between. Per the germline V gene, CDR1 is MGHDK and CDR2 is SYGVNS. This CDR3 is built from 15 residues. The CDR3 loop reads CASSDLQGRDQPQHF. The DNA for the CDR3 is TGTGCCAGCAGTGATCTCCAGGGGCGAGATCAGCCCCAGCATTTT.

The gene calls are TRBV6-6 and TRBJ2-2, with 10 bases fitting TRBD2. Looked up from germline, CDR1 is MNHNY and CDR2 is SVGAGI (reference sequence). V lost 2 bases, J lost 6 bases, and 6 bases stayed unmatched. This CDR3 is built from 16 residues. In nucleotides, the CDR3 is TGTGCCAGCAGTTACCCCGGGACTAGCGCGGCCGGGGAGCTGTTTTTT. This encodes CASSYPGTSAAGELFF.

The chain recombines TRBV5-1 with TRBJ2-7, with TRBD1 as a possible D gene (5 bases). Trimming removed 0 bases at V and 2 bases at J, with 9 bases between. The CDR3 covers 14 residues. Germline-derived CDR1 and CDR2 are SGHRS and YFSETQ. The CDR3 region is CASSLDIGAYEQYF. Here the CDR3 DNA reads TGCGCCAGCAGCTTGGACATAGGGGCCTACGAGCAGTACTTC.

The chain is built from TRBV7-8 and TRBJ2-7, with 7 bases that match TRBD1. V lost 5 bases to trimming and J lost 3 bases; unmatched junction nucleotides: 13. The CDR3 runs 16 residues. CDR1 is SGHVS, CDR2 FQNEAQ, per germline. The DNA of the CDR3 is TGTGCCAGCAGCCTCAGAGGGGGCGGCCTGCTCTACGAGCAGTACTTC. The encoded protein is CASSLRGGGLLYEQYF.

This rearrangement joins TRBV5-1 to TRBJ2-5, with TRBD2 as a possible D gene (6 bases). The J call may be wrong; the DNA end is better matched by TRBJ2-7. Germline-derived CDR1 and CDR2 are SGHRS and YFSETQ. This CDR3 has 14 amino acids. The CDR3 nucleotides are TGCGCCAGCAGCTTGGGGGGGGAAGGCTACGAGCAGTACTTC. As protein: CASSLGGEGYEQYF.

The CDR3 protein is CASSPSHDRDSYEQYF. In DNA, the CDR3 is TGTGCCAGCAGCCCCTCCCATGACAGGGACTCCTACGAGCAGTACTTC. This rearrangement joins TRBV4-2 to TRBJ2-5; 7 bases fit TRBD1. The J call may be incorrect, as the DNA end agrees better with TRBJ2-7. CDR3 length equals 16 residues. Per the germline V gene, CDR1 is LGHNA and CDR2 is YNFKEQ.

The chain recombines TRBV2 with TRBJ2-1, with no clear D. V lost 6 bases and J 7 bases, leaving 13 bases between the germline ends. Per the germline V gene, CDR1 is SNHLY and CDR2 is FYNNEI. This CDR3 has 13 residues. In nucleotides, the CDR3 is TGTGCCAGCAGCTTGTTAAATCGGAATGAGCAGTTCTTC. Protein: CASSLLNRNEQFF.

The chain employs TRBV2 and TRBJ1-2, with TRBD1 matching 8 bases. The CDR3 is 13 residues long. J lost 8 bases, V lost 7 bases, and 9 bases had no gene match. Germline loops: CDR1 SNHLY, CDR2 FYNNEI. CDR3 protein: CASNLDRGRGYTF. CDR3 nucleotides: TGTGCCAGCAACCTCGACAGGGGTCGCGGCTACACCTTC.

The chain couples TRBV5-1 to TRBJ2-7; 7 bases map to TRBD2. The length of the CDR3 is 13 residues. The J segment lost 2 bases and the V segment lost 4 bases, leaving 3 bases of the junction unmatched. Germline lookup yields CDR1 SGHRS and CDR2 YFSETQ. The CDR3 is CASSGGLTYEQYF. CDR3 nucleotide sequence: TGCGCCAGCAGCGGGGGACTAACCTACGAGCAGTACTTC.

The chain recombines TRBV28 with TRBJ2-2, with TRBD2 matching over 14 bases. Unmatched junction bases numbered 8, after V lost 10 bases and J lost 7 bases. The germline V gene has CDR1 MDHEN and CDR2 SYDVKM. This CDR3 spans 15 amino acids. The CDR3 protein is CATLTSGRGIGELFF. DNA for the CDR3: TGTGCCACCCTGACTAGCGGGAGGGGGATCGGGGAGCTGTTTTTT.

Here the CDR3 reads CASTSDRGRPEAFF. In nucleotides, the CDR3 is TGTGCCAGCACCTCGGACAGGGGGCGGCCTGAAGCTTTCTTT. The chain joins TRBV28 to TRBJ1-1, with TRBD1 matching 11 bases. Germline V gene data show CDR1 as MDHEN and CDR2 as SYDVKM. The trim removed 7 bases at V and 6 bases at J, leaving 7 bases unmatched. The CDR3 is 14 residues long. The full variable domain, in which reference TRBV28 and TRBJ1-1 provide the parts outside the CDR3, is DVKVTQSSRYLVKRTGEKVFLECVQDMDHENMFWYRQDPGLGLRLIYFSYDVKMKEKGDIPEGYSVSREKKERFSLILESASTNQTSMYLCASTSDRGRPEAFFGQGTRLTVV.

The chain employs TRBV7-9 and TRBJ1-2; D is unclear. Germline V gives CDR1 SEHNR, CDR2 FQNEAQ (reference sequence). The CDR3 has 13 amino acids. Trimming pared 2 bases from V and 8 bases from J, leaving 12 bases between. The CDR3 coding sequence is TGTGCCAGCAGCTTAATTGTGGGCTTGGGCTACACCTTC. This sequence encodes CASSLIVGLGYTF.

The J gene is TRBJ2-3, the V gene TRBV6-1; D is possibly TRBD1 (5 bases). The CDR3 sequence is 16 residues long. Trimming cost V 3 bases and J 1 base, with 14 bases left between them. Germline V gives CDR1 MNHNS, CDR2 SASEGT. The CDR3: CASSEGLGLGTDTQYF. CDR3 nucleotides: TGTGCCAGCAGTGAGGGATTGGGGCTCGGCACAGATACGCAGTATTTT.

With regard to this clone: Additional DNA sequences in this sample encode the identical CDR3. This sequence joins TRBV9 and TRBJ2-1; 8 nucleotides agree with TRBD2. Germline V CDR1 and CDR2: SGDLS, YYNGEE. The J segment lost 1 base and the V segment lost 2 bases, leaving 2 bases of the junction unmatched. CDR3 length equals 15 residues. Written as DNA, the CDR3 is TGTGCCAGCAGCGTCAGCGGGAGTTCCTACAATGAGCAGTTCTTC. It codes for CASSVSGSSYNEQFF.

This chain links TRBV18 with TRBJ2-5, with a tentative D call TRBD1 (5 bases). Judging by the DNA end, TRBJ2-7 fits better; the J call may be wrong. This CDR3 has 14 residues. Germline values: CDR1 KGHSH, CDR2 LQKENI. The CDR3 coding sequence is TGTGCCAGCTCACCTAAGACAGCCACCTACGAGCAGTACTTC. Translated: CASSPKTATYEQYF.

The chain recombines TRBV2 with TRBJ2-5; 9 bases agree with TRBD2. J was trimmed by 5 bases and V by 2 bases; bases with no gene match: 6. Germline values: CDR1 SNHLY, CDR2 FYNNEI. The CDR3 is 15 residues long. The CDR3 coding sequence is TGTGCCAGCAGTGAAACAGCGGGAGGTCACGAGACCCAGTACTTC. It encodes CASSETAGGHETQYF. The variable domain in full, with the rest retrieved from reference TRBV2 and TRBJ2-5, is EPEVTQTPSHQVTQMGQEVILRCVPISNHLYFYWYRQILGQKVEFLVSFYNNEISEKSEIFDDQFSVERPDGSNFTLKIRSTKLEDSAMYFCASSETAGGHETQYFGPGTRLLVL.

In its sample, this clone was seen once. This sequence joins TRBV5-1 and TRBJ1-1; D ambiguous. The CDR3 spans 14 residues. Germline CDR1 and CDR2: SGHRS and YFSETQ. Trimming cost V 0 bases and J 2 bases, with 8 bases left between them. The CDR3: CASSLDTGNTEAFF. The CDR3 DNA reads TGCGCCAGCAGCTTGGATACGGGAAACACTGAAGCTTTCTTT.

The chain couples TRBV21-1 to TRBJ2-5; TRBD2 is the table's D call, not checked against the DNA. TRBV21-1 is a pseudogene segment. This CDR3 comprises 13 residues. Here the CDR3 reads CASSWGVKKTQYF. The CDR3 DNA sequence: TGTGCCAGCAGTTGGGGAGTCAAAAAGACCCAGTACTTC.

The chain is built from TRBV5-1 and TRBJ2-7; D may be TRBD1 (6 bases). CDR3 length equals 13 residues. In germline, CDR1 is SGHRS, CDR2 YFSETQ. Trimming took off 3 bases at V and 7 bases at J, with 14 bases between the two ends. CDR3: CASSSDSFREQYF. The CDR3 nucleotides are TGCGCCAGCAGCTCGGACAGCTTCAGAGAGCAGTACTTC.

The rearrangement links TRBV7-3 to TRBJ2-1; 11 bases fit TRBD1. The V gene end was trimmed by 8 bases and the J gene end by 2 bases; junction bases not matched to a gene: 2. CDR3 size: 14 residues. Per the germline V gene, CDR1 is SGHTA and CDR2 is FQGTGA. The CDR3 is CASGTGGPYNEQFF. The CDR3 region has the DNA TGTGCCAGCGGGACAGGGGGTCCCTACAATGAGCAGTTCTTC. Combining the CDR3 with reference TRBV7-3 and TRBJ2-1 gives the whole variable domain GAGVSQTPSNKVTEKGKYVELRCDPISGHTALYWYRQSLGQGPEFLIYFQGTGAADDSGLPNDRFFAVRPEGSVSTLKIQRTERGDSAVYLCASGTGGPYNEQFFGPGTRLTVL.

The chain recombines TRBV9 with TRBJ2-2; D may be TRBD2 (7 bases). CDR1 and CDR2 (germline): SGDLS, YYNGEE. V was cut by 3 bases and J by 4 bases, with 19 bases left in between. There are 17 residues in the CDR3. The DNA for the CDR3 is TGTGCCAGCAGCGGTAGGCGGGGGCAGGGCGGCACCGGGGAGCTGTTTTTT. Its protein product is CASSGRRGQGGTGELFF.

V is TRBV10-3 and J is TRBJ1-3, with a tentative D call TRBD1 (6 bases). V was shortened by 8 bases and J by 4 bases, with 15 bases between the two germline ends. The germline V gene encodes CDR1 ENHRY and CDR2 SYGVKD. There are 14 residues in the CDR3. CDR3 sequence: CAIDTQGYGNTIYF. As DNA, the CDR3 is TGTGCCATCGACACACAGGGATACGGAAACACCATATATTTT.

This clone was counted only a few times. The rearrangement links TRBV5-1 to TRBJ2-1, with a weak D call TRBD1 (6 bases). Germline V gene sequence: CDR1 SGHRS, CDR2 YFSETQ. This CDR3 has 15 amino acids. Between the trimmed V and J ends, which lost 2 bases and 6 bases, there was a span of 15 bases. The CDR3 reads CASSFRGGSSNEQFF. In DNA form, the CDR3 reads TGCGCCAGCAGCTTTCGAGGGGGTAGCTCCAATGAGCAGTTCTTC.

There are a few counts of this clone. The V gene is TRBV6-6, the J gene TRBJ1-5; tentative D call: TRBD1 (6 bases). The CDR3 covers 16 residues. Germline V gene lookup returns CDR1 MNHNY and CDR2 SVGAGI (reference sequence). Deletions cut 7 bases from V and 2 bases from J, with 18 bases between. CDR3 amino acids: CASTHRGGRGNQPQHF. CDR3 nucleotide sequence: TGTGCCAGCACCCATCGGGGGGGCCGAGGCAATCAGCCCCAGCATTTT.